This TCR beta chain was obtained from a study of T cells in Graves' hyperthyroidism and ophthalmopathy. Researchers amplified the TCR beta CDR3 regions from RNA transcripts. A first-round RT-PCR of the TCR CDR3 used the HTBI primer set. TCRdb analysed the multiplex PCR reads with MiXCR anew, one entry per CDR3 protein. The table lists around 600,000 distinct CDR3 sequences, around 14% of them singletons. Study-level points and caveats: Among thyroid clonotypes expanded above 0.001, most also appeared in blood.

Under 3 months was the duration of disease in ophthalmopathy patients, who also had a Clinical Activity Score of at least 3 and a NOSPECS grade of at least 4. In this sample, this clonotype turned up a few times. No antigen is known for it. Sequencing was carried out using blood. This TCR derives from a woman in her late teens or twenties with Graves' ophthalmopathy.

CDR3: CASSQDRREETQYF. DNA of the CDR3: TGTGCCAGCAGCCAAGATCGGCGGGAAGAGACCCAGTACTTC. The chain carries TRBV4-2 and TRBJ2-5; D perhaps matches TRBD2 (5 bases). Trimming shortened V by 0 bases and J by 3 bases, and 8 bases separated the two germline ends. CDR3 length equals 14 residues. Germline V gene data show CDR1 as LGHNA and CDR2 as YNFKEQ.